Below, 11 T cell receptor beta chains from the same sample are listed, as sequenced in a study of glioma-infiltrating T cells. The iRepertoire nested amplicon-rescue multiplex PCR amplified TCR alpha and beta CDR3s from RNA. TCRdb processed the multiplex PCR reads anew with MiXCR; each CDR3 protein has one entry. The sample holds more than 95,000 distinct CDR3 sequences; about 30% are singletons and the top ten take 40% to 55%. The sequenced material came from glioma tissue, nonneoplastic brain tissue, or PBMCs (not recorded which). The receptors shown here come from a human donor with low-grade glioma or glioblastoma, undergoing nonglioma brain surgery, or in good health (not recorded which).

This clonotype was detected many times. The chain couples TRBV12-3 or TRBV12-4 to TRBJ2-3; TRBD2 is a possible D gene (6 bases). The CDR3 sequence is 13 residues long. V was cut by 3 bases and J by 4 bases, with 8 bases left in between. CDR3 in amino acids: CASSFASADTQYF. The CDR3 DNA sequence: TGTGCCAGCAGTTTTGCTAGCGCAGATACGCAGTATTTT.

This clonotype came up many times. The chain combines TRBV6-6 with TRBJ2-1, with a tentative D call TRBD2 (7 bases). Germline loops: CDR1 MNHNY, CDR2 SVGAGI (reference sequence). CDR3 size: 14 residues. Trimming stripped 0 bases from V and 5 bases from J, with 8 bases between. CDR3 amino acids: CASSYSRGHNEQFF. The CDR3 bases are TGTGCCAGCAGTTACTCGCGGGGGCACAATGAGCAGTTCTTC.

This clonotype was recorded a few times. The J gene is TRBJ1-6, the V gene TRBV5-1; no clear D. This CDR3 is 14 amino acids long. V was shortened by 5 bases and J by 6 bases, with 12 bases between the two germline ends. Germline CDR1 SGHRS, CDR2 YFSETQ. The DNA for the CDR3 is TGCGCCAGCAGGATTATCCCGTTTAATTCACCCCTCCACTTT. As protein: CASRIIPFNSPLHF.

This clonotype showed up just once. A read error may account for a junction end that differs from germline. The chain links TRBV3-1 to TRBJ2-3; D unclear. Germline V CDR1 and CDR2: LGHDT, YNNKEL (reference sequence). The CDR3 has 15 residues. The CDR3 is CASSPLRARTDAQYF. CDR3 sequence (DNA): TGTGCCAGCAGCCCTCTTAGGGCCCGCACAGATGCGCAGTATTTT.

Concerning this clonotype itself: One end of the junction does not line up with germline, which may come from a read error. In DNA, the CDR3 is TGCAGTCCTACGGACAGGGGGCAGGGATACGAGCGGTACTTC. This sequence encodes CSPTDRGQGYERYF. The rearrangement uses TRBV20-1 and TRBJ2-7; 11 bases line up with TRBD1. CDR3 size: 14 residues. CDR1 DFQATT and CDR2 SNEGSKA come from the germline V gene (reference sequence).

The V call is TRBV6-1, the J call TRBJ1-5, with D hard to call. The germline gives CDR1 MNHNS, CDR2 SASEGT. This CDR3 is 16 amino acids long. Trimming removed 6 bases from V and 4 bases from J, with 19 bases in between. The CDR3 loop is CASSHGRRGSNQPQHF. CDR3 coding DNA: TGTGCCAGCAGCCACGGCCGACGGGGAAGTAATCAGCCCCAGCATTTT.

This clonotype is a singleton in its sample. A much more abundant neighbour one base away suggests this may be a read error. V usage is TRBV7-6 and J usage is TRBJ1-6, with D unresolved. The CDR3 covers 13 residues. Germline V CDR1 and CDR2: SGHVS, FNYEAQ. The CDR3 DNA is TGTGCCAGCAGCTTGGAAGGCGGTTCACCCCTCCAATTT. As protein: CASSLEGGSPLQF.

This clonotype was found many times. The V call is TRBV4-3, the J call TRBJ2-3, with TRBD2 matching 10 bases. Trimming at V came to 4 bases and at J to 4 bases, leaving 8 bases not matched to a gene. The CDR3 loop spans 16 amino acids. Germline assignment: CDR1 LGHNA and CDR2 YSLEER. The CDR3 loop is CASSLKAGGLADTQYF. Here the CDR3 DNA reads TGCGCCAGCAGCCTAAAAGCGGGGGGGCTGGCAGATACGCAGTATTTT.

In regard to this clonotype: It may be a read error: a sequence one base away is much more abundant. Since no conserved phenylalanine or tryptophan closes the CDR3, a read error is the likely cause. This rearrangement joins TRBV6-1 to TRBJ1-1; TRBD1 aligns across 7 bases. Per germline, CDR1 MNHNS and CDR2 SASEGT. The CDR3 totals 15 residues. V shed 10 bases and J 6 bases; nucleotides not matched to a gene: 17. CDR3 residues: CANRPYQGGRAEAFL. CDR3 in DNA: TGTGCCAACCGACCCTATCAGGGGGGGCGCGCTGAAGCTTTCCTT.

Ten or more counts support this clonotype. The rearrangement links TRBV11-2 to TRBJ2-7; D is unclear. The CDR3 has 12 residues. Germline V gives CDR1 SGHAT, CDR2 FQNNGV. The V gene lost 0 bases and the J gene lost 6 bases, with 6 bases spanning the gap. CDR3 DNA sequence: TGTGCCAGCAGCTTAGATGGCCCCGAGCAGTACTTC. Translation: CASSLDGPEQYF.

This clonotype has ten or more counts. The rearrangement uses TRBV7-9 and TRBJ2-2; D is tentatively TRBD1 or TRBD2 (5 bases each). The V and J ends lost 10 bases and 2 bases respectively, with 11 bases between them. Germline V gene sequence: CDR1 SEHNR, CDR2 FQNEAQ (reference sequence). The CDR3 contains 13 residues. CDR3 nucleotide sequence: TGTGCCATACCGGGACCCAACACCGGGGAGCTGTTTTTT. It encodes CAIPGPNTGELFF.